One sample yielded the 23 T cell receptor beta chains listed below, sequenced in a study of T-cell reconstitution after alpha-beta-depleted transplantation in children. The TCRbeta library was prepared with unique molecular identifiers. Each CDR3 protein is one row after TCRdb ran MiXCR on the PCR reads. Of about 830,000 distinct CDR3 sequences in the sample, roughly 15% were seen once. The material sequenced was PBMCs, mostly from graft donor cells, taken 360 days after TCRalphabeta/CD19-depleted stem cell transplant. Receptors originate from a male patient younger than 18 who had a stem cell transplant for acute lymphoblastic leukemia, so the T cells may come from the graft donor.

The J gene is TRBJ1-1, the V gene TRBV6-1, with 9 bases that match TRBD1. This CDR3 region has 14 residues. V shed 6 bases and J 5 bases; nucleotides not matched to a gene: 7. Germline V CDR1 and CDR2: MNHNS, SASEGT. This CDR3 is CASRQTGGATEAFF. CDR3 DNA: TGTGCCAGCAGGCAAACAGGGGGCGCGACTGAAGCTTTCTTT.

This clonotype was picked up a small number of times. This sequence joins TRBV2 and TRBJ1-5; 8 positions agree with TRBD1. The J segment lost 7 bases and the V segment lost 8 bases, leaving 13 bases of the junction unmatched. CDR1 and CDR2 from the germline V gene are SNHLY and FYNNEI. The CDR3 is made up of 15 amino acids. CDR3 sequence reads: CASQGARGEGQPQHF. DNA for the CDR3: TGTGCCAGCCAGGGGGCTAGGGGTGAAGGACAGCCCCAGCATTTT.

The chain has TRBV7-9 and TRBJ2-4, with D perhaps being TRBD1 or TRBD2 (5 bases each). This CDR3 region has 15 residues. The V end lost 4 bases, the J end lost 1 base, and 11 bases lay between the germline ends. Per the germline V gene, CDR1 is SEHNR and CDR2 is FQNEAQ (reference sequence). CDR3 residues: CASSYRDGAKNIQYF. The CDR3 DNA is TGTGCCAGCAGCTACCGGGACGGGGCCAAAAACATTCAGTACTTC.

This chain joins TRBV29-1 and TRBJ2-7, with 9 bases aligning to TRBD1. This CDR3 spans 14 amino acids. Trimming took 7 bases from V and 2 from J; bases not matched to a gene: 9. Germline V CDR1 and CDR2: SQVTM, ANQGSEA. The DNA for the CDR3 is TGCAGCGCTATGGGACAGGGACCCCCCTACGAGCAGTACTTC. Encoded protein: CSAMGQGPPYEQYF.

This clonotype showed up many times. The V and J genes are TRBV6-2 or TRBV6-3 and TRBJ2-1; 11 bases map to TRBD2. CDR3 length: 14 residues. The ends lost 6 bases at V and 7 bases at J; junction bases unmatched: 5. Germline V lookup: CDR1 MNHEY, CDR2 SVGEGT. The CDR3 DNA reads as TGTGCCAGCAGCTCTAGCGGGAGGAGAAATGAGCAGTTCTTC. Translation gives CASSSSGRRNEQFF.

The chain recombines TRBV27 with TRBJ2-7; D unresolved. The CDR3 spans 15 residues. V was pared by 3 bases and J by 1 base, with 13 bases between. Germline CDR1 and CDR2: MNHEY and SMNVEV (reference sequence). The CDR3 DNA is TGTGCCAGCAGTTTGAAGGGCTCTGGGTCCTACGAGCAGTACTTC. It encodes CASSLKGSGSYEQYF.

V usage is TRBV5-1 and J usage is TRBJ1-4, with D unclear. V lost 4 bases to trimming and J lost 3 bases, with 7 bases between them. Germline V gene sequence: CDR1 SGHRS, CDR2 YFSETQ. This CDR3 region has 13 residues. The CDR3 protein is CASSRLSNEKLFF. CDR3 coding DNA: TGCGCCAGCAGCCGTTTATCTAATGAAAAACTGTTTTTT.

The chain links TRBV6-1 to TRBJ2-2; TRBD1 matches at 10 bases. Looked up from germline, CDR1 is MNHNS and CDR2 is SASEGT. V trimming: 6 bases; J trimming: 0 bases; junction bases outside the gene matches: 4. The CDR3 has 16 amino acids. The CDR3: CASSWDRGSNTGELFF. The CDR3 DNA is TGTGCCAGCAGCTGGGACAGGGGCTCGAACACCGGGGAGCTGTTTTTT.

The chain combines TRBV27 with TRBJ2-5; D is perhaps TRBD2 (6 bases). The V gene's germline CDR1 is MNHEY and CDR2 SMNVEV (reference sequence). The CDR3 has 13 residues. Trimming cost V 7 bases and J 7 bases, with 16 bases left between them. The CDR3 spells CASKTDWGGTQYF. The CDR3 coding sequence is TGTGCCAGCAAAACGGACTGGGGAGGGACCCAGTACTTC.

Only a few counts were recorded for this clonotype. DNA of the CDR3: TGTGCCAGCAGTTACCAGGGACAGGCTTATGGCTACACCTTC. Translated: CASSYQGQAYGYTF. The chain recombines TRBV6-5 with TRBJ1-2; 8 bases fit TRBD1. Germline V gene data show CDR1 as MNHEY and CDR2 as SVGAGI. V gave up 2 bases and J gave up 5 bases; unmatched junction bases: 4. This CDR3 is built from 14 residues.

This chain links TRBV6-5 with TRBJ2-7, with no clear D. The V gene lost 0 bases and the J gene lost 0 bases, with 12 bases spanning the gap. Germline CDR1 MNHEY, CDR2 SVGAGI. The CDR3 is 16 amino acids. CDR3 sequence: CASSYSARLSSYEQYF. The DNA for the CDR3 is TGTGCCAGCAGTTACTCAGCCAGGCTTAGCTCCTACGAGCAGTACTTC.

Ten or more counts support this clonotype. Relative to the germline gene, one junction end is altered; a read error may explain this. The rearrangement links TRBV12-3 or TRBV12-4 to TRBJ2-5; 10 nucleotides agree with TRBD2. This CDR3 is built from 15 residues. CDR3 nucleotide sequence: TGTGCCAGCAGTCTAGCGGGAGCGGGAGGAGAGACCCAGTACTTC. Translating it yields CASSLAGAGGETQYF.

A word on this clonotype: The junction differs from germline at one of its ends, possibly a read error. V is TRBV12-3 or TRBV12-4 and J is TRBJ2-3; 7 bases are a match to TRBD2. The CDR3 covers 16 residues. The CDR3 spells CASNLRQRDGTDTQYF. Here the CDR3 DNA reads TGTGCCAGCAATTTACGTCAGCGGGATGGGACAGATACGCAGTATTTT.

This clonotype occurred many times. CDR3 residues: CASSLEGGANTGELFF. In DNA form, the CDR3 reads TGCGCCAGCAGCTTGGAAGGAGGCGCGAACACCGGGGAGCTGTTTTTT. V gene TRBV5-1 combines with J gene TRBJ2-2; D might be TRBD2 (5 bases). The CDR3 is 16 amino acids. CDR1 is SGHRS and CDR2 is YFSETQ in the germline V gene. The V end was cut by 0 bases, the J end by 0 bases, with 9 bases between.

The chain uses TRBV6-1 and TRBJ2-7, with 10 bases identical to TRBD1. The V gene end was trimmed by 6 bases and the J gene end by 7 bases; junction bases not matched to a gene: 12. CDR1 and CDR2 from the germline V gene are MNHNS and SASEGT. The CDR3 runs to 15 residues. CDR3 DNA sequence: TGTGCCAGCAGAAATACCCGGGACAGGGGCGGTGAGCAGTACTTC. Encoded protein: CASRNTRDRGGEQYF.

This clonotype has more than one count but fewer than ten. The chain is built from TRBV3-1 and TRBJ2-1; 10 bases agree with TRBD2. Germline assignment: CDR1 LGHDT and CDR2 YNNKEL (reference sequence). V lost 0 bases, J lost 8 bases, and 13 bases stayed unmatched. This CDR3 is 18 amino acids long. The CDR3 DNA reads TGTGCCAGCAGCCAAGATCTGAGCGGGAGGGCCTTGGTGGATGAGCAGTTCTTC. It yields the protein CASSQDLSGRALVDEQFF.

The gene calls are TRBV7-3 and TRBJ2-7; 11 bases match TRBD2. Germline V CDR1 and CDR2: SGHTA, FQGTGA. The CDR3 is 15 residues long. With V trimmed by 5 bases and J by 8 bases, 11 bases remained unmatched. The CDR3 DNA follows: TGTGCCAGCAGCCCTACTAGCGGGAGATCCGGCAAGCAGTACTTC. Translation: CASSPTSGRSGKQYF.

This clonotype showed up just a few times. The chain carries TRBV27 and TRBJ1-4; D ambiguous. CDR1 and CDR2 from the germline V gene are MNHEY and SMNVEV (reference sequence). Trimming pared 0 bases from V and 0 bases from J, leaving 8 bases between. The CDR3 loop spans 16 amino acids. The CDR3 DNA reads TGTGCCAGCAGTTTATCGATTGGATCAACTAATGAAAAACTGTTTTTT. Translating gives CASSLSIGSTNEKLFF.

This clonotype was recorded many times. The chain joins TRBV7-8 to TRBJ2-5, with 7 positions matching TRBD2. The J segment lost 4 bases and the V segment lost 1 base, leaving 6 bases of the junction unmatched. Looked up from germline, CDR1 is SGHVS and CDR2 is FQNEAQ. The CDR3 is 15 amino acids. CDR3 amino acids: CASSLVGSSGETQYF. The CDR3 coding sequence is TGTGCCAGCAGCTTAGTAGGGTCTAGCGGAGAGACCCAGTACTTC. Full variable domain (missing parts from reference TRBV7-8 and TRBJ2-5): GAGVSQSPRYKVAKRGQDVALRCDPISGHVSLFWYQQALGQGPEFLTYFQNEAQLDKSGLPSDRFFAERPEGSVSTLKIQRTQQEDSAVYLCASSLVGSSGETQYFGPGTRLLVL.

This clonotype was counted a few times. The V and J genes are TRBV15 and TRBJ1-2, with D unclear. Germline assignment: CDR1 LNHNV and CDR2 YYDKDF (reference sequence). This CDR3 comprises 13 residues. V was clipped by 1 base and J by 2 bases, with 5 bases between them. CDR3 protein: CATSRARNYGYTF. CDR3 nucleotides: TGTGCCACCAGCAGAGCCAGAAACTATGGCTACACCTTC.

The chain couples TRBV7-4 to TRBJ2-7; D assignment may be TRBD1 or TRBD2 (5 bases each). V lost 5 bases and J lost 4, with 24 bases in between. Germline V gene data show CDR1 as SGHVT and CDR2 as SQSDAQ. The CDR3 extends over 17 amino acids. In nucleotides, the CDR3 is TGTGCCAGCAGCCGGGACCGTCCGGTGAGAATCTTATACGAGCAGTACTTC. It encodes CASSRDRPVRILYEQYF.

This chain links TRBV7-6 with TRBJ2-3, with D perhaps matching TRBD1 (6 bases). This CDR3 has 15 amino acids. The ends were cut back, 5 bases at V and 4 bases at J, with 16 bases in the middle. Germline V lookup: CDR1 SGHVS, CDR2 FNYEAQ. The chain's CDR3 is CASSQGWDSADTQYF. In nucleotides, the CDR3 is TGTGCCAGCAGCCAGGGGTGGGATTCGGCAGATACGCAGTATTTT. Filled out from reference TRBV7-6 and TRBJ2-3, the complete variable domain reads GAGVSQSPRYKVTKRGQDVALRCDPISGHVSLYWYRQALGQGPEFLTYFNYEAQQDKSGLPNDRFSAERPEGSISTLTIQRTEQRDSAMYRCASSQGWDSADTQYFGPGTRLTVL.

This clonotype was counted once. The rearrangement joins TRBV30 to TRBJ2-1, with 10 bases aligning to TRBD2. The length of the CDR3 is 14 residues. The ends lost 5 bases at V and 15 bases at J; junction bases unmatched: 16. The germline CDR1 and CDR2 sequences are GTSNPN and SVGIG (reference sequence). The CDR3 sequence: CAWETSGTPYKLFF. CDR3 in DNA: TGTGCCTGGGAAACTAGCGGGACCCCCTATAAGCTGTTCTTC.